These T cell receptor beta chains were read from a single sample in a study of shared clonotypes between healthy human individuals. TCRdb's copy holds only in-frame clones and misses some; the assay was immunoSEQ multiplex PCR. Altogether millions of clones are present, approximately 95% being singletons, with the ten largest covering 0.39%. The source material was naive CD4+ T cells from PBMCs. All receptors derive from a man between 18 and 29 years old in good health. Some clones in this sample may be carry-over from other donors' samples. The CDR3 runs from the conserved cysteine through the conserved F or W. D genes are given only for firm matches. Some rows have no size entry. The others give once, few or many, or a class for an expanded clone.

D gene	V gene	J gene	clone size	CDR3 protein	CDR3 DNA
NA	TRBV28	TRBJ2-5	NA	CASSLAVNRQETQYF	TGTGCCAGCAGTTTAGCGGTTAACCGTCAAGAGACCCAGTACTTC
TRBD2	TRBV5-5	TRBJ2-7	NA	CASSRLGLAVYEQYF	TGTGCCAGCAGCAGACTGGGACTAGCGGTCTACGAGCAGTACTTC
NA	TRBV27	TRBJ2-2	NA	CASSSHRQTGELFF	TGTGCCAGCAGTTCTCACAGACAGACCGGGGAGCTGTTTTTT
NA	TRBV28	TRBJ1-1	NA	CASRGLPTEAFF	TGTGCTTCCCGGGGCCTCCCCACTGAAGCTTTCTTT
NA	TRBV27	TRBJ2-5	NA	CASRVQGRFGETQYF	TGTGCCAGCAGGGTTCAGGGAAGGTTCGGGGAGACCCAGTACTTC
TRBD1	TRBV29-1	TRBJ2-1	NA	CSVSGQVKVEQFF	TGCAGCGTTTCGGGACAGGTTAAAGTGGAGCAGTTCTTC
NA	TRBV28	TRBJ1-5	NA	CASSLGVGNQPQHF	TGTGCCAGCAGTTTAGGGGTTGGCAATCAGCCCCAGCATTTT
NA	TRBV11-2	TRBJ1-1	NA	CASSLGATEAFF	TGTGCCAGCAGCTTAGGTGCCACTGAAGCTTTCTTT
TRBD2	TRBV2	TRBJ2-5	NA	CASRARGLAGGGTQYF	TGTGCCAGCAGAGCGAGGGGACTAGCGGGAGGAGGGACCCAGTACTTC
NA	TRBV27	TRBJ2-7	NA	CASSSRLGTHEQYF	TGTGCCAGCAGTTCCCGACTAGGTACCCACGAGCAGTACTTC
TRBD2	TRBV4-1	TRBJ2-7	NA	CASSLAYGTSGPYEQYF	TGCGCCAGCAGCCTCGCGTACGGGACTAGCGGTCCCTACGAGCAGTACTTC
NA	TRBV11-2	TRBJ2-7	NA	CASSLTRDTVYEQYF	TGTGCCAGCAGCCTTACTCGAGATACCGTCTACGAGCAGTACTTC
TRBD1	TRBV5-1	TRBJ2-5	NA	CASSPTGQGASETQYF	TGCGCCAGCAGCCCGACCGGGCAGGGGGCCTCCGAGACCCAGTACTTC
NA	TRBV27	TRBJ1-5	NA	CASSLSISGQPQHF	TGTGCCAGCAGTTTATCGATCTCGGGTCAGCCCCAGCATTTT
NA	TRBV7-2	TRBJ2-7	NA	CASSLDLPGPQYF	TGTGCCAGCAGCTTAGATCTCCCAGGTCCGCAGTACTTC
TRBD1	TRBV28	TRBJ1-1	few	CASRGTGEAFF	TGTGCCAGCAGGGGGACAGGGGAGGCTTTCTTT
NA	TRBV15	TRBJ1-1	few	CATSRVGENTEAFF	TGTGCCACCAGCAGAGTAGGAGAGAACACTGAAGCTTTCTTT
TRBD1	TRBV7-2	TRBJ1-2	once	CASSSRGQGGGYTF	TGTGCCAGCAGCTCCAGGGGACAGGGAGGTGGCTACACCTTC
NA	TRBV25-1	TRBJ2-3	NA	CASSEWSSGAYDTQYF	TGTGCCAGCAGTGAATGGTCCAGCGGAGCCTATGATACGCAGTATTTT
NA	TRBV5-1	TRBJ2-7	NA	CASRPEWGGNYEQYF	TGCGCCAGCCGCCCCGAATGGGGGGGCAACTACGAGCAGTACTTC
TRBD1	TRBV5-6	TRBJ2-2	once	CASSGTGDTGELFF	TGTGCCAGCAGCGGGACAGGGGACACCGGGGAGCTGTTTTTT
TRBD1	TRBV10-3	TRBJ2-7	once	CAISETLLGQGTYEQYF	TGTGCCATCAGTGAGACACTCCTAGGACAGGGCACCTACGAGCAGTACTTC
TRBD2	TRBV27	TRBJ2-2	once	CASSSKGGTSGKGGELFF	TGTGCCAGCAGTTCTAAGGGAGGGACTAGCGGGAAGGGCGGGGAGCTGTTTTTT
NA	TRBV28	TRBJ1-5	once	CASSTALGGTNQPQHF	TGTGCCAGCAGCACAGCCCTCGGGGGGACGAATCAGCCCCAGCATTTT
NA	TRBV5-6	TRBJ2-7	NA	CASSFRRVTYEQYF	TGTGCCAGCAGCTTTCGAAGGGTAACCTACGAGCAGTACTTC
TRBD1	TRBV30	TRBJ2-2	once	CAWSPGTANTGELFF	TGTGCCTGGAGTCCCGGGACAGCGAACACCGGGGAGCTGTTTTTT
TRBD2	TRBV5-8	TRBJ2-7	NA	CASSLSFGGTSGSGRYEQYF	TGTGCCAGCAGCTTGTCGTTCGGGGGAACTAGCGGGAGTGGTAGGTACGAGCAGTACTTC
NA	TRBV4-1	TRBJ2-3	once	CASSQVGALDTQYF	TGCGCCAGCAGCCAAGTGGGGGCCCTAGATACGCAGTATTTT
TRBD2	TRBV11-1	TRBJ2-7	NA	CASSPALGAGGYF	TGTGCCAGCAGCCCCGCCCTGGGCGCGGGAGGGTACTTC
TRBD1	TRBV4-3	TRBJ1-4	NA	CASSTSSTGGSEKLFF	TGCGCCAGCAGCACTTCCTCGACAGGGGGAAGTGAAAAACTGTTTTTT
NA	TRBV4-1	TRBJ1-5	NA	CASSREARGDQPQHF	TGCGCCAGCAGCCGCGAGGCAAGGGGTGATCAGCCCCAGCATTTT
NA	TRBV11-3	TRBJ2-1	NA	CASSRRQGGPEQFF	TGTGCCAGCAGCCGGCGACAGGGAGGGCCTGAGCAGTTCTTC
TRBD1	TRBV9	TRBJ1-3	NA	CASSPGTGNGNTIYF	TGTGCCAGCAGCCCCGGGACAGGGAACGGAAACACCATATATTTT
NA	TRBV18	TRBJ2-3	NA	CASSGQVDTQYF	TGTGCCAGCTCAGGGCAAGTAGATACGCAGTATTTT
TRBD1	TRBV30	TRBJ2-3	NA	CAWSVGSGGGGDTQYF	TGTGCCTGGAGTGTAGGGTCAGGGGGCGGCGGGGATACGCAGTATTTT
NA	TRBV27	TRBJ2-7	NA	CASREGSYEQYF	TGTGCCAGCAGGGAGGGGTCCTACGAGCAGTACTTC
TRBD1	TRBV19	TRBJ1-5	NA	CARNPVDRGCQPQHF	TGTGCCAGGAACCCCGTCGACAGGGGGTGTCAGCCCCAGCATTTT
TRBD1	TRBV15	TRBJ1-1	NA	CATSMGQGTEAFF	TGTGCCACCAGCATGGGACAGGGTACTGAAGCTTTCTTT
NA	TRBV7-2	TRBJ2-5	NA	CASSPEQETQYF	TGTGCCAGCAGCCCGGAACAAGAGACCCAGTACTTC
TRBD1	TRBV5-1	TRBJ1-2	NA	CASSLSQGAYGYTF	TGCGCCAGCAGCTTAAGTCAGGGGGCCTATGGCTACACCTTC
NA	TRBV7-3	TRBJ1-1	NA	CASSWDLNTEAFF	TGTGCCAGCAGCTGGGACTTGAACACTGAAGCTTTCTTT
TRBD1	TRBV6-1	TRBJ1-2	NA	CASSELGTALYGYTF	TGTGCCAGCAGTGAACTAGGGACAGCCCTCTATGGCTACACCTTC
NA	TRBV28	TRBJ1-5	NA	CASSPLRGNQPQHF	TGTGCCAGCAGTCCACTTAGGGGCAATCAGCCCCAGCATTTT
NA	TRBV15	TRBJ2-2	NA	CATSIQNTGELFF	TGTGCCACCAGCATTCAGAACACCGGGGAGCTGTTTTTT
NA	TRBV4-1	TRBJ1-5	NA	CASSQVTGNSNQPQHF	TGCGCCAGCAGCCAAGTAACGGGGAATAGCAATCAGCCCCAGCATTTT
NA	TRBV28	TRBJ2-6	NA	CASTPSGANVLTF	TGTGCCAGCACCCCCTCTGGGGCCAACGTCCTGACTTTC
NA	TRBV28	TRBJ1-2	NA	CASSRGGASNYGYTF	TGTGCCAGCAGCCGGGGGGGCGCGTCTAACTATGGCTACACCTTC
TRBD2	TRBV4-2	TRBJ2-3	NA	CASSQGLAGGPRTDTQYF	TGTGCCAGCAGCCAAGGACTAGCGGGAGGGCCACGGACAGATACGCAGTATTTT